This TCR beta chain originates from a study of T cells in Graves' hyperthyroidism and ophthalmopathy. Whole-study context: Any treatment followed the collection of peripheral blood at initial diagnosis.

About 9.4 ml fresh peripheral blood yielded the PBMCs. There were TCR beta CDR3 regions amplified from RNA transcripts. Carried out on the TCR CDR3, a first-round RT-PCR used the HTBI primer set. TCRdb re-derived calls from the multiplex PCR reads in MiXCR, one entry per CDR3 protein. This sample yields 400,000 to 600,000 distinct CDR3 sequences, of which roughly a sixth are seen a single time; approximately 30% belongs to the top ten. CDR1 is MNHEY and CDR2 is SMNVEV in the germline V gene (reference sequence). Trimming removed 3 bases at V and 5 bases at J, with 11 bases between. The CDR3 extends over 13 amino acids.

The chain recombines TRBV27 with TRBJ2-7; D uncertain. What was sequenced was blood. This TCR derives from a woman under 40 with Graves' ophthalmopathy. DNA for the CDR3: TGTGCCAGCAGTTTCCTGGGCTCTGACGAGCAGTACTTC. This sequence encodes CASSFLGSDEQYF.